This T cell receptor beta chain came from a study of human T cells and chemical hapten exposure (TCRdb year 2021). General notes on the study: Libraries were pooled for sequencing, and variation in per-sample TCR yields was attributed mainly to small differences in library volumes within the pool. Both TCR alpha and TCR beta chains were sequenced from each blood RNA sample. In alopecia patients, the study followed how the peripheral blood TCR repertoire changed in vivo over primary and secondary sensitization to diphenylcyclopropenone (DPC), a hapten.

The library relied on RACE. Instrument on record: NextSeq 500. During library preparation, unique molecular identifiers were attached to individual cDNA molecules so that TCRs could be counted in a quantitative, reproducible way. The published analysis was carried out like this. Samples had a median of around 92,000 TCRs, with a range from roughly 20,000 to 690,600. The Decombinator software suite was used to annotate V, J and CDR3 in the TCR reads. For the PS versus PT1 abundance plots, all samples were subsampled to the same number of TCRs (28,000). Expanded TCRs were defined as absent before sensitization and observed at least eight times at the 2-week time point. Using fastp trimming at Q25 and MiXCR clonotype assembly, TCRdb reanalyzed the public sequencing data and kept in-frame beta chains. Each entry merges the rows of one CDR3 protein and shows their most common DNA and genes. The V and J calls and clone size come from TCRdb's table, not from the authors' own analysis. Within this sample are 100,000 to 150,000 distinct CDR3 sequences, with approximately 10% of them counted one time only. The ten largest clones represent approximately 2% of the sample.

This clonotype was seen repeatedly, ten times or more. Its antigen target is currently unknown. No base qualities exist here, and no much larger clone lies one base off it. Results and caveats for the whole study, not just this receptor: The number of TCRs above 1 in 1000 frequency did not change with DPC sensitization; there was no evidence of global repertoire structure alterations. After repeated subsampling, the strength of the expansion versus patch-test correlation and the threshold at which it became significant changed.

The CDR3 holds 15 amino acids from the cysteine to the phenylalanine. CDR3 DNA is the only sequence kept; it has 45 bases, read in frame from the first base. Unmatched junction bases come to 3, with V trimmed by 3 bases and J by 4 bases. The time point label on this specimen signifies: healthy volunteer bleed at 2 weeks. Unfractionated whole blood was collected in Tempus Blood RNA tubes, and total RNA was extracted from that blood. As TCR sequencing controls, four or five healthy volunteers were used, with blood taken at day 0, 2 weeks and 6 weeks. The TCR sequence derives from a male donor in good health. Some clones in this sample may be carry-over from other donors' samples. The sequencing input was whole blood. Recombination linked TRBV12-3 or TRBV12-4 to TRBJ2-4; a stretch of 10 junction bases matches TRBD1. The nucleotide sequence reads as follows: TGTGCCAGCAGTTTGACAGGGGGCTCAAAAAACATTCAGTACTTC. This yields the protein CASSLTGGSKNIQYF.